A single sample gave rise to the 32 T cell receptor beta chains below, sequenced in a study of shared clonotypes between healthy human individuals. TCRdb's copy holds only in-frame clones and misses some; the assay was immunoSEQ multiplex PCR. The sample holds about 1.1 million clones, around three quarters seen once. Sample: memory CD4+ T cells from PBMCs. The subset: CD45RA-negative fraction. Receptors were obtained from a man aged 18 to 35 in good health. Some clones in this sample may be carry-over from other donors' samples.

This clone was seen only once. The chain carries TRBV7-3 and TRBJ2-2; TRBD2 agrees at 7 bases. Trimming removed 4 bases from V and 2 bases from J; junction bases left unmatched: 4. This CDR3 comprises 15 residues. Germline V gene sequence: CDR1 SGHTA, CDR2 FQGTGA. The CDR3 loop reads CASSSSGANTGELFF. The CDR3 coding sequence is TGTGCCAGCAGCTCCAGCGGGGCTAACACCGGGGAGCTGTTTTTT.

This clone was recorded a few times. The chain employs TRBV4-2 and TRBJ1-1; D gene ambiguous. The ends were cut back, 1 base at V and 0 bases at J, with 9 bases in the middle. The CDR3 sequence is 15 residues long. Germline CDR1 and CDR2: LGHNA and YNFKEQ. CDR3 DNA: TGTGCCAGCAGCCAAGGCGATCCCATGAACACTGAAGCTTTCTTT. Amino acid sequence: CASSQGDPMNTEAFF.

Remarks on this clone: A far larger clone is one base from this, pointing to a likely read error. This rearrangement joins TRBV20-1 to TRBJ2-5; a weak D match, TRBD1 (6 bases). Germline assignment: CDR1 DFQATT and CDR2 SNEGSKA (reference sequence). CDR3 length: 11 amino acids. CDR3 bases: TGCAGCGGACAGTTAGTAGAGACCCAGTACTTC. This codes for CSGQLVETQYF.

This chain connects TRBV11-2 to TRBJ2-3; D remains unclear. Between the trimmed V and J ends, which lost 5 bases and 4 bases, there was a span of 10 bases. This CDR3 contains 13 residues. CDR1 is SGHAT and CDR2 is FQNNGV in the germline V gene. CDR3 DNA: TGTGCCAGCAGCCTAGTCCCCCCAGATACGCAGTATTTT. Protein product: CASSLVPPDTQYF.

The J gene is TRBJ2-1, the V gene TRBV19, with D possibly matching TRBD2 (6 bases). V shed 3 bases and J shed 7 bases, with 10 bases lying between them. The CDR3 has 13 residues. The germline CDR1 and CDR2 sequences are LNHDA and SQIVND (reference sequence). CDR3 protein: CASSMVAANEQFF. The CDR3, as DNA: TGTGCCAGTAGTATGGTAGCGGCGAATGAGCAGTTCTTC.

The gene calls are TRBV19 and TRBJ1-4; D is unclear. Trimming took 5 bases from V and 7 from J, leaving 11 bases between them. The CDR3 extends over 13 amino acids. Germline CDR1 is LNHDA and CDR2 is SQIVND (reference sequence). The CDR3 loop is CASSEGYGEKLFF. The CDR3 DNA sequence: TGTGCCAGTAGTGAGGGATACGGTGAAAAACTGTTTTTT. The complete variable domain, with remaining parts taken from reference TRBV19 and TRBJ1-4, reads DGGITQSPKYLFRKEGQNVTLSCEQNLNHDAMYWYRQDPGQGLRLIYYSQIVNDFQKGDIAEGYSVSREKKESFPLTVTSAQKNPTAFYLCASSEGYGEKLFFGSGTQLSVL.

The chain joins TRBV14 to TRBJ2-1, with unresolved D. Germline V gives CDR1 SGHDN, CDR2 FVKESK. Trimming shortened V by 3 bases and J by 10 bases, and 7 bases separated the two germline ends. The CDR3 is 11 amino acids. DNA of the CDR3: TGTGCCAGCAGCCAGGTACGCGAGCAGTTCTTC. It translates to CASSQVREQFF.

The chain links TRBV6-6 to TRBJ1-1; D gene ambiguous. From germline, CDR1 is MNHNY and CDR2 SVGAGI (reference sequence). This CDR3 has 13 amino acids. V was shortened by 0 bases and J by 1 base, with 3 bases between the two germline ends. The CDR3 sequence is CASSYSTNTEAFF. CDR3 sequence (DNA): TGTGCCAGCAGTTACTCGACGAACACTGAAGCTTTCTTT.

This clone appeared a single time. The rearrangement links TRBV11-2 to TRBJ2-5, with D possibly matching TRBD1 (5 bases). Germline CDR1 reads SGHAT; CDR2 reads FQNNGV. Trimming shortened V by 4 bases and J by 2 bases, and 14 bases separated the two germline ends. The CDR3 has 15 amino acids. The CDR3 bases are TGTGCCAGCAGCTCCACACGACAGCCACAAGAGACCCAGTACTTC. This translates into CASSSTRQPQETQYF.

As to this clone: Other DNA sequences in the sample encode the same CDR3. J is TRBJ1-3 and V is TRBV5-1; 8 positions match TRBD1. Trimming cost V 3 bases and J 2 bases; bases outside gene matches: 4. Germline V CDR1 and CDR2: SGHRS, YFSETQ. The CDR3 loop spans 15 amino acids. As DNA, the CDR3 is TGCGCCAGCAGCTCCGGACAGGGTGCTGGAAACACCATATATTTT. The encoded protein is CASSSGQGAGNTIYF.

The chain recombines TRBV19 with TRBJ1-1; D is possibly TRBD1 (5 bases). The ends were cut back, 6 bases at V and 2 bases at J, with 22 bases in the middle. Germline loops: CDR1 LNHDA, CDR2 SQIVND (reference sequence). The CDR3 is made up of 17 amino acids. In DNA form, the CDR3 reads TGTGCCAGTAGGTTGATCTGGGGGGACGCCGGCAACACTGAAGCTTTCTTT. Protein: CASRLIWGDAGNTEAFF.

Many counts were recorded for this clone. Other DNA sequences of this sample code for an identical CDR3. The chain is built from TRBV18 and TRBJ1-1; perhaps TRBD1 as D (6 bases). This CDR3 region has 15 residues. In germline, CDR1 is KGHSH, CDR2 LQKENI. V lost 3 bases to trimming and J lost 0 bases, with 11 bases between them. CDR3 amino acids: CASSPWTAMNTEAFF. Here the CDR3 DNA reads TGTGCCAGCTCACCCTGGACAGCCATGAACACTGAAGCTTTCTTT.

This clone was observed many times. This sample also contains other DNA sequences that code for the same CDR3. The V call is TRBV27, the J call TRBJ2-3, with D uncertain. The length of the CDR3 is 13 residues. The germline V gene encodes CDR1 MNHEY and CDR2 SMNVEV (reference sequence). Between the trimmed V and J ends, which lost 7 bases and 6 bases, there was a span of 14 bases. The CDR3 spells CASTRSHGDTQYF. In DNA, the CDR3 is TGTGCCAGCACAAGGTCCCACGGTGATACGCAGTATTTT.

The V call is TRBV2, the J call TRBJ2-5, with 7 bases that match TRBD1. CDR1 and CDR2 from the germline V gene are SNHLY and FYNNEI. V gave up 5 bases and J gave up 0 bases; unmatched junction bases: 6. The CDR3 sequence is 15 residues long. The CDR3 DNA follows: TGTGCCAGCAGTATACGGGGACAGTACCAAGAGACCCAGTACTTC. Translated: CASSIRGQYQETQYF.

The chain recombines TRBV29-1 with TRBJ2-5; tentative D call: TRBD2 (5 bases). CDR3 length equals 13 residues. Trimming removed 7 bases at V and 5 bases at J, with 17 bases between. CDR1 is SQVTM and CDR2 is ANQGSEA in the germline V gene. CDR3 sequence reads: CSARSGFGETQYF. The CDR3 nucleotides are TGCAGCGCCCGGTCGGGGTTTGGGGAGACCCAGTACTTC.

This chain uses TRBV6-1 with TRBJ2-3; D gene uncertain. CDR3 size: 18 residues. The V gene's germline CDR1 is MNHNS and CDR2 SASEGT. V lost 0 bases, J lost 1 base, and 17 bases lay in between. This chain's CDR3 is CASSEALRAVGGTDTQYF. CDR3 nucleotide sequence: TGTGCCAGCAGTGAAGCGCTTCGGGCAGTTGGGGGCACAGATACGCAGTATTTT.

The chain is built from TRBV11-3 and TRBJ2-3; D is unclear. CDR1 SGHNT and CDR2 YENEEA come from the germline V gene. The germline V and J ends were trimmed by 1 base and 6 bases, with 17 bases remaining between them. The CDR3 covers 16 residues. CDR3 sequence reads: CASSLGVAGLIDTQYF. The CDR3, as DNA: TGTGCCAGCAGCTTAGGAGTGGCCGGTCTGATCGATACGCAGTATTTT.

This clone was seen a single time. The chain recombines TRBV5-5 with TRBJ1-4; TRBD1 might be the D (6 bases). Trimming removed 1 base from V and 7 bases from J, with 17 bases in between. Germline V lookup: CDR1 SGHKS, CDR2 YYEKEE (reference sequence). The CDR3 runs to 16 residues. The CDR3 region has the DNA TGTGCCAGCAGCTTGAGAGGGGGGGCGCTAAGTGAAAAACTGTTTTTT. Its protein product is CASSLRGGALSEKLFF. Drawing the rest from reference TRBV5-5 and TRBJ1-4, the complete variable domain is DAGVTQSPTHLIKTRGQQVTLRCSPISGHKSVSWYQQVLGQGPQFIFQYYEKEERGRGNFPDRFSARQFPNYSSELNVNALLLGDSALYLCASSLRGGALSEKLFFGSGTQLSVL.

In this sample, this clone turned up a few times. The rearrangement uses TRBV19 and TRBJ2-1; tentative D call: TRBD2 (6 bases). CDR1 and CDR2 (germline): LNHDA, SQIVND (reference sequence). CDR3 length: 15 residues. V lost 3 bases and J lost 7, with 16 bases in between. CDR3 residues: CASSIGGSKRNEQFF. The CDR3 nucleotides read TGTGCCAGTAGTATTGGAGGGAGTAAGAGGAATGAGCAGTTCTTC.

V usage is TRBV28 and J usage is TRBJ1-4; D remains unclear. Germline V gene lookup returns CDR1 MDHEN and CDR2 SYDVKM. There are 15 residues in the CDR3. Trimming stripped 5 bases from V and 8 bases from J, with 18 bases between. The CDR3 spells CASSPLGRVSEKLFF. The CDR3 bases are TGTGCCAGCAGTCCCTTGGGAAGAGTAAGCGAAAAACTGTTTTTT.

The chain combines TRBV7-8 with TRBJ2-3, with D possibly matching TRBD2 (6 bases). Per the germline V gene, CDR1 is SGHVS and CDR2 is FQNEAQ. The CDR3 loop spans 15 amino acids. Trimming shortened V by 2 bases and J by 1 base, and 10 bases separated the two germline ends. DNA for the CDR3: TGTGCCAGCAGCTTATTTTCTAGCGGCACAGATACGCAGTATTTT. Its translation: CASSLFSSGTDTQYF.

The chain uses TRBV5-6 and TRBJ2-1, with D perhaps matching TRBD1 or TRBD2 (6 bases each). This CDR3 region has 14 residues. Germline lookup yields CDR1 SGHDT and CDR2 YYEEEE. V shed 1 base and J shed 12 bases, with 17 bases lying between them. In DNA form, the CDR3 reads TGTGCCAGCAGCTTGTTGACGGGGGCCCTTGGGCAGTTCTTC. Translation: CASSLLTGALGQFF.

This rearrangement joins TRBV4-1 to TRBJ2-7; D is unclear. Trimming took off 0 bases at V and 9 bases at J, with 12 bases between the two ends. This CDR3 spans 13 amino acids. Germline V gene sequence: CDR1 MGHRA, CDR2 YSYEKL. This CDR3 is CASSQELKNPQYF. Here the CDR3 DNA reads TGCGCCAGCAGCCAAGAGTTGAAGAACCCGCAGTACTTC.

The chain is built from TRBV10-3 and TRBJ1-1; 7 nucleotides agree with TRBD1. Trimming took 4 bases from V and 6 from J; bases not matched to a gene: 5. The CDR3 totals 13 residues. From germline, CDR1 is ENHRY and CDR2 SYGVKD. The CDR3 spells CAISGLQGAEAFF. The CDR3 coding sequence is TGTGCCATCAGTGGATTGCAGGGGGCTGAAGCTTTCTTT.

V gene TRBV7-3 combines with J gene TRBJ2-5, with TRBD1 as a possible D gene (5 bases). The germline V and J ends were trimmed by 7 bases and 0 bases, with 12 bases remaining between them. The CDR3 is 14 residues long. Germline CDR1 and CDR2: SGHTA and FQGTGA. The CDR3: CASKPDRYQETQYF. CDR3 in DNA: TGTGCCAGCAAACCCGACAGATACCAAGAGACCCAGTACTTC.

Comments on this clone: Germline is not matched at one junction end, which may reflect a read error. V and J are TRBV27 and TRBJ1-5, with D tentatively TRBD1 (6 bases). The germline CDR1 and CDR2 sequences are MNHEY and SMNVEV (reference sequence). The CDR3 sequence is 14 residues long. DNA of the CDR3: TGTGCCACCAGTACAGGGAGCGGCCATCAGCCCCAGCATTTT. Translated, it gives CATSTGSGHQPQHF.

This chain uses TRBV5-1 with TRBJ1-4; maybe TRBD1 (5 bases). This CDR3 has 19 amino acids. The V end lost 4 bases, the J end lost 1 base, and 23 bases lay between the germline ends. Germline V CDR1 and CDR2: SGHRS, YFSETQ. The chain's CDR3 is CASSRHGTEVSQTNEKLFF. For the CDR3, the DNA is TGCGCCAGCAGCCGACATGGGACGGAAGTTTCACAAACTAATGAAAAACTGTTTTTT.

The CDR3 reads CASSSGVSKNIQYF. DNA for the CDR3: TGTGCCAGCAGCTCGGGTGTCTCCAAAAACATTCAGTACTTC. The chain links TRBV11-1 to TRBJ2-4; the D is unclear. Trimming pared 4 bases from V and 2 bases from J, leaving 9 bases between. Germline CDR1 SGHAT, CDR2 FQDESV (reference sequence). CDR3 length equals 14 residues.

CDR3 protein: CASKGQGRTYEQYF. The CDR3 DNA reads TGTGCCAGCAAGGGACAGGGGAGAACCTACGAGCAGTACTTC. This rearrangement joins TRBV2 to TRBJ2-7; 10 nucleotides align to TRBD1. This CDR3 has 14 residues. With 7 bases clipped from V and 2 bases from J, the junction kept 5 bases outside the gene matches. From germline, CDR1 is SNHLY and CDR2 FYNNEI. Filled out from reference TRBV2 and TRBJ2-7, the complete variable domain reads EPEVTQTPSHQVTQMGQEVILRCVPISNHLYFYWYRQILGQKVEFLVSFYNNEISEKSEIFDDQFSVERPDGSNFTLKIRSTKLEDSAMYFCASKGQGRTYEQYFGPGTRLTVT.

On this clone: The same CDR3 is also encoded by other DNA sequences in this sample. The genes are TRBV7-2 and TRBJ2-7, with 9 bases lining up with TRBD2. This CDR3 has 15 residues. J gave up 2 bases and V 1 base, and 3 bases lay outside the gene matches. Germline loops: CDR1 SGHTA, CDR2 FQGNSA. The CDR3 sequence: CASSLGSSGTYEQYF. CDR3 DNA sequence: TGTGCCAGCAGCTTAGGCTCTAGCGGGACCTACGAGCAGTACTTC.

This clone was recorded a few times. The chain is built from TRBV19 and TRBJ1-5; tentatively, D is TRBD1 (5 bases). Germline CDR1 and CDR2: LNHDA and SQIVND (reference sequence). The CDR3 runs to 12 residues. Trimming cost V 5 bases and J 4 bases, with 6 bases left between them. CDR3 loop: CASSQGNQPQHF. In nucleotides, the CDR3 is TGTGCCAGTAGTCAGGGAAATCAGCCCCAGCATTTT.

As regards this clone: Other DNA sequences in this specimen translate into the identical CDR3. This chain connects TRBV6-5 to TRBJ1-2; D is perhaps TRBD1 (5 bases). Trimming shortened V by 0 bases and J by 4 bases, and 9 bases separated the two germline ends. The germline CDR1 and CDR2 sequences are MNHEY and SVGAGI. The CDR3 spans 14 residues. CDR3 bases: TGTGCCAGCAGTTACTCACGCGGGGGCTATGGCTACACCTTC. Translation gives CASSYSRGGYGYTF.